These 21 T cell receptor beta chains came from one sample sequenced in a study of blood T cell repertoires in COVID-19. Measured with immunoSEQ multiplex PCR; TCRdb has only the in-frame clones, and not every one. The sample yields 110,000 or so clones, around 83% seen once. Sequenced sample: peripheral blood. The receptors originated from a woman aged 55-69 years with COVID-19, enrolled during active disease.

This clone has only a few counts. This chain uses TRBV7-6 with TRBJ1-2; D possibly corresponds to TRBD1 (6 bases). In germline, CDR1 is SGHVS, CDR2 FNYEAQ. V was cut by 6 bases and J by 4 bases, with 18 bases left in between. The CDR3 has 15 amino acids. The CDR3 here is CASSWTDASSYGYTF. DNA for the CDR3: TGTGCCAGCAGTTGGACAGACGCTAGCTCCTATGGCTACACCTTC.

This clone was picked up one time. The CDR3: CASSLVAGDSYNEQFF. CDR3 nucleotides: TGTGCCAGCAGCTTAGTAGCGGGGGACTCCTACAATGAGCAGTTCTTC. The chain is built from TRBV7-6 and TRBJ2-1; 9 nucleotides agree with TRBD2. With 1 base clipped from V and 0 bases from J, the junction kept 1 base outside the gene matches. Germline V lookup: CDR1 SGHVS, CDR2 FNYEAQ. The CDR3 has 16 amino acids.

The chain uses TRBV30 and TRBJ2-2, with D possibly being TRBD1 (6 bases). This CDR3 has 14 residues. Germline V lookup: CDR1 GTSNPN, CDR2 SVGIG (reference sequence). V was shortened by 7 bases and J by 1 base, with 13 bases between the two germline ends. CDR3 nucleotide sequence: TGTGCCTTCCCGGTACAGGGGAACACCGGGGAGCTGTTTTTT. As protein: CAFPVQGNTGELFF.

V is TRBV6-2 or TRBV6-3 and J is TRBJ2-5, with D tentatively TRBD2 (6 bases). V was pared by 5 bases and J by 5 bases, with 18 bases between. CDR3 length: 15 residues. Per the germline V gene, CDR1 is MNHEY and CDR2 is SVGEGT. CDR3 sequence reads: CASSRGGGTGETQYF. In nucleotides, the CDR3 is TGTGCCAGCAGTCGGGGAGGAGGGACTGGGGAGACCCAGTACTTC.

V is TRBV7-5 and J is TRBJ1-5. TRBV7-5 is a documented pseudogene. CDR3 length equals 12 residues. CDR3 protein: CARSLSNQPQHF. CDR3 bases: TGTGCCAGAAGCCTTAGCAATCAGCCCCAGCATTTT.

The chain recombines TRBV11-2 with TRBJ1-1; D remains unclear. Germline values: CDR1 SGHAT, CDR2 FQNNGV. Deletions cut 0 bases from V and 5 bases from J, with 13 bases between. The CDR3 has 15 amino acids. CDR3 residues: CASSLEFAGGTEAFF. CDR3 bases: TGTGCCAGCAGCTTAGAATTTGCCGGAGGGACTGAAGCTTTCTTT.

The V call is TRBV5-1, the J call TRBJ1-1; 10 positions match TRBD1. CDR1 and CDR2 from the germline V gene are SGHRS and YFSETQ. This CDR3 comprises 18 residues. V lost 1 base and J lost 4; bases outside the gene matches: 13. The CDR3 bases are TGCGCCAGCAGCTTGCCCCGACAGGGGGCGAAAATCGGCACTGAAGCTTTCTTT. This encodes CASSLPRQGAKIGTEAFF.

The gene calls are TRBV10-3 and TRBJ1-2, with D perhaps TRBD1 (6 bases). CDR3 length equals 12 residues. Germline loops: CDR1 ENHRY, CDR2 SYGVKD. Trimming stripped 10 bases from V and 2 bases from J, with 11 bases between. The CDR3 DNA reads TGTGCCACACGACAGGACAACTATGGCTACACCTTC. Amino acids: CATRQDNYGYTF.

In this sample, this clone turned up once. The gene calls are TRBV7-9 and TRBJ2-5, with 7 bases that match TRBD2. Germline CDR1 is SEHNR and CDR2 is FQNEAQ (reference sequence). There are 13 residues in the CDR3. Trimming at V came to 2 bases and at J to 5 bases, leaving 2 bases not matched to a gene. The CDR3 coding sequence is TGTGCCAGCAGCTTATTACTAGCGGAGACCCAGTACTTC. This encodes CASSLLLAETQYF.

V is TRBV18 and J is TRBJ1-1; tentative D call: TRBD1 (6 bases). V shed 6 bases and J shed 4 bases, with 12 bases lying between them. CDR1 and CDR2 from the germline V gene are KGHSH and LQKENI. The CDR3 runs to 13 residues. The CDR3 loop is CASSSTGTTEAFF. Here the CDR3 DNA reads TGTGCCAGCTCGTCTACAGGGACCACTGAAGCTTTCTTT.

The chain uses TRBV10-3 and TRBJ2-5, with TRBD2 identical over 8 bases. The CDR3 loop spans 15 amino acids. Unmatched junction bases numbered 15, after V lost 10 bases and J lost 5 bases. Germline assignment: CDR1 ENHRY and CDR2 SYGVKD. The CDR3 is CATDSGAGAGETQYF. The CDR3 region has the DNA TGTGCCACCGATTCGGGAGCGGGGGCAGGGGAGACCCAGTACTTC.

The chain carries TRBV6-5 and TRBJ1-2, with TRBD1 identical over 9 bases. The ends lost 2 bases at V and 7 bases at J; junction bases unmatched: 8. CDR3 length: 15 amino acids. The V gene's germline CDR1 is MNHEY and CDR2 SVGAGI. The CDR3 region is CASSYLRDRVVGYTF. For the CDR3, the DNA is TGTGCCAGCAGTTACCTCCGGGACAGGGTCGTTGGCTACACCTTC.

This clone was counted between two and nine times. The chain joins TRBV9 to TRBJ1-2; D possibly corresponds to TRBD1 (5 bases). V was clipped by 0 bases and J by 2 bases, with 20 bases between them. Per the germline V gene, CDR1 is SGDLS and CDR2 is YYNGEE. The CDR3 is 18 residues long. This CDR3 reads CASSVARSGGNANYGYTF. The DNA of the CDR3 is TGTGCCAGCAGCGTAGCTAGATCTGGGGGGAATGCCAACTATGGCTACACCTTC.

The chain recombines TRBV19 with TRBJ2-7, with 7 bases aligning to TRBD1. V trimming: 3 bases; J trimming: 3 bases; junction bases outside the gene matches: 2. This CDR3 is built from 13 residues. The germline CDR1 and CDR2 sequences are LNHDA and SQIVND (reference sequence). The CDR3 nucleotides are TGTGCCAGTAGTATCGACAGGGACTACGAGCAGTACTTC. This encodes CASSIDRDYEQYF.

On this clone itself: One end of the junction fails to match germline, which may point to a read error. The rearrangement uses TRBV11-1 and TRBJ1-6; possibly TRBD1 for D (5 bases). Germline CDR1 SGHAT, CDR2 FQDESV (reference sequence). There are 16 residues in the CDR3. The CDR3 loop is CASSLGRTGVDSPLHF. The CDR3 region has the DNA TGTGCCAGCAGCTTAGGGCGGACGGGGGTGGATTCGCCCCTCCACTTT.

The J gene is TRBJ1-3, the V gene TRBV6-6; TRBD1 matches 7 bases. CDR1 is MNHNY and CDR2 is SVGAGI in the germline V gene (reference sequence). The CDR3 totals 16 residues. Trimming took 2 bases from V and 0 from J; bases not matched to a gene: 4. CDR3 DNA: TGTGCCAGCAGTTACCGACGGGACAGCTCTGGAAACACCATATATTTT. Protein: CASSYRRDSSGNTIYF.

This chain joins TRBV9 and TRBJ1-6; weak D call: TRBD1 (6 bases). V was pared by 0 bases and J by 6 bases, with 10 bases between. This CDR3 region has 15 residues. CDR1 SGDLS and CDR2 YYNGEE come from the germline V gene. This CDR3 reads CASSVDPGVNSPLHF. The CDR3 nucleotides read TGTGCCAGCAGCGTAGATCCAGGGGTTAATTCACCCCTCCACTTT.

The V call is TRBV2, the J call TRBJ1-5, with no clear D. Trimming took off 6 bases at V and 1 base at J, with 4 bases between the two ends. The CDR3 is 12 amino acids. Looked up from germline, CDR1 is SNHLY and CDR2 is FYNNEI. CDR3 residues: CASSVSNQPQHF. The CDR3 DNA is TGTGCCAGCAGCGTAAGCAATCAGCCCCAGCATTTT.

The chain couples TRBV10-2 to TRBJ1-1; a weak D match, TRBD1 (5 bases). The CDR3 totals 17 residues. The germline gives CDR1 WSHSY, CDR2 SAAADI. Trimming cost V 0 bases and J 1 base, with 15 bases left between them. CDR3 nucleotide sequence: TGCGCCAGCAGTGAGTCGTGGGGCCCGTTACAGAACACTGAAGCTTTCTTT. This encodes CASSESWGPLQNTEAFF.

The chain links TRBV5-1 to TRBJ2-1; 11 positions agree with TRBD1. V dropped 4 bases and J dropped 5; count of bases not matched to a gene: 11. The CDR3 loop spans 17 amino acids. Germline CDR1 and CDR2: SGHRS and YFSETQ. The chain's CDR3 is CASSRTIWDRGNNEQFF. In DNA form, the CDR3 reads TGCGCCAGCAGCCGTACGATCTGGGACAGGGGGAACAATGAGCAGTTCTTC.

The V and J genes are TRBV18 and TRBJ2-3; a weak D match, TRBD2 (6 bases). Germline CDR1 reads KGHSH; CDR2 reads LQKENI. Trimming took off 1 base at V and 4 bases at J, with 12 bases between the two ends. The CDR3 spans 15 residues. Here the CDR3 DNA reads TGTGCCAGCTCACCACTAGCTAGCGAGGCAGATACGCAGTATTTT. This encodes CASSPLASEADTQYF.